One sample yielded the 9 T cell receptor beta chains listed below, sequenced in a study of molecular identifiers for immune sequencing clone quantification. TCRdb reprocessed the PCR reads via MiXCR and lists one record per CDR3 protein. The sample lists around 480,000 distinct CDR3 sequences; around 23% were seen once. The sample comprised naive CD8+ T cells from blood, with Jurkat cell RNA spiked in. Stated subset: FACS-sorted CD8+CD4-CCR7+CD45RA+ naive T cells. The receptors were sampled from a human donor in good health. Some libraries in this study had Jurkat cell RNA spiked in.

The chain is built from TRBV30 and TRBJ1-1; no reliable D call. Germline-derived CDR1 and CDR2 are GTSNPN and SVGIG (reference sequence). V gave up 5 bases and J gave up 1 base, with 8 bases separating them. This CDR3 has 12 residues. CDR3 in amino acids: CAWATANTEAFF. The CDR3, as DNA: TGTGCCTGGGCTACAGCGAACACTGAAGCTTTCTTT.

This clonotype was counted a few times. This may be a read error: a much more frequent sequence differs by one nucleotide. The rearrangement uses TRBV29-1 and TRBJ1-1; D call uncertain. This CDR3 has 12 residues. CDR1 and CDR2 from the germline V gene are SQVTM and ANQGSEA. CDR3 sequence reads: CCVDPANTEAFF. The CDR3 region has the DNA TGCTGCGTTGATCCAGCGAACACTGAAGCTTTCTTT.

Concerning this clonotype itself: With a much larger clone just one base away, this may be a read error. This chain uses TRBV12-3 or TRBV12-4 with TRBJ2-7, with a weak D call TRBD1 (5 bases). This CDR3 is built from 13 residues. V dropped 8 bases and J dropped 5 bases, with 16 bases sitting between them. The CDR3 here is CASELAGNHEQYF. CDR3 DNA sequence: TGTGCCAGCGAACTGGCAGGGAACCACGAGCAGTACTTC.

This clonotype was detected only once. The junction shows a germline mismatch at one end, possibly a read error. The V call is TRBV7-2, the J call TRBJ2-5, with a tentative D call TRBD1 (5 bases). Germline loops: CDR1 SGHTA, CDR2 FQGNSA. The CDR3 runs 17 residues. The chain's CDR3 is CASSPLQGGPLQETRYF. CDR3 DNA sequence: TGTGCCAGCAGCCCACTCCAGGGCGGACCCCTCCAAGAGACCCGGTACTTC.

This clonotype was observed a handful of times. The CDR3 loop reads CASSQSPDSGANTGELFF. For the CDR3, the DNA is TGCGCCAGCAGTCAATCGCCGGATAGCGGGGCGAACACCGGGGAGCTGTTTTTT. V usage is TRBV23-1 and J usage is TRBJ2-2; 8 bases line up with TRBD2. TRBV23-1 is an ORF, with its function uncertain. CDR3 size: 18 residues. Trimming at V came to 0 bases and at J to 0 bases, leaving 6 bases not matched to a gene.

Comments on this clonotype: This may arise from a read error, as a much more abundant clone is one base away. This chain uses TRBV28 with TRBJ2-3, with D unclear. Germline V CDR1 and CDR2: MDHEN, SYDVKM. V shed 4 bases and J shed 2 bases, with 13 bases lying between them. The CDR3 runs 15 residues. This chain's CDR3 is CASSWLVRLTDTQYF. The CDR3 coding sequence is TGTGCCAGCAGTTGGTTGGTCAGACTCACAGATACGCAGTATTTT.

This clonotype was detected ten times or more. This chain uses TRBV12-3 or TRBV12-4 with TRBJ1-6, with 9 positions matching TRBD1. The CDR3 sequence is 15 residues long. Trimming removed 5 bases from V and 10 bases from J; junction bases left unmatched: 9. For the CDR3, the DNA is TGTGCCAGCAGTCTCCTAGGGGACAGGGTCTCACCCCTCCACTTT. It is translated as CASSLLGDRVSPLHF.

This clonotype was observed a handful of times. The chain has TRBV6-5 and TRBJ2-5, with 12 bases identical to TRBD1. Germline lookup yields CDR1 MNHEY and CDR2 SVGAGI. The CDR3 consists of 17 residues. The V segment lost 2 bases and the J segment 4 bases; nucleotides outside the gene matches: 8. The CDR3 protein is CASSYGTGGLVGETQYF. CDR3 nucleotides: TGTGCCAGCAGTTACGGGACAGGGGGCCTGGTGGGAGAGACCCAGTACTTC.

This clonotype was detected only a few times. This sequence joins TRBV6-5 and TRBJ2-7; TRBD2 might be the D (5 bases). The CDR3 spans 15 residues. V was pared by 2 bases and J by 3 bases, with 14 bases between. The germline V gene encodes CDR1 MNHEY and CDR2 SVGAGI. The CDR3 reads CASSYRVGEYYEQYF. CDR3 nucleotide sequence: TGTGCCAGCAGTTACCGGGTGGGAGAGTACTACGAGCAGTACTTC.